What follows is one T cell receptor beta chain and its context. The sample originates from a study of blood T cell repertoires in COVID-19. Study-level background: The United States, Italy and Spain were the sources of the acute and convalescent COVID-19 samples.

Cohort 3 donors counted as recovered after two negative PCRs, clearance, or resolved symptoms. V gave up 1 base and J gave up 9 bases, with 10 bases separating them. Per the germline V gene, CDR1 is SGHDN and CDR2 is FVKESK. The CDR3 totals 14 residues. Per the original data handling: Nucleated cell counts were estimated from reference gene primer amplification. Here immunoSEQ multiplex PCR was the method, and the copy in TCRdb shows in-frame clones only, minus some. The V and J calls and the clone size are those of that table, but D and trimming were determined from the DNA. The table lists about 170,000 clones, less than 90% of them singletons, with roughly 7.3% in the top ten.

The sequence came from a woman between 50 and 59 years old who had recovered from COVID-19. The material sequenced was PBMCs or T cells enriched from blood (not recorded which). This sequence joins TRBV14 and TRBJ1-6; D remains ambiguous. CDR3 in DNA: TGTGCCAGCAGCCAAGGCACAGAGGGTTCACCCCTCCACTTT. Its translation: CASSQGTEGSPLHF.